This T cell receptor beta chain was sequenced for a study of T-cell memory formation after mild COVID-19. The study's findings and limits: Day 37-peaking second-wave clones had unconfirmed SARS-CoV-2 specificity.

Trimming stripped 6 bases from V and 0 bases from J, with 9 bases between. This CDR3 is 14 amino acids long. This clonotype was found a few times. What it recognizes is unknown. TCRdb ran MiXCR on the 5' RACE reads and lists one entry per CDR3 protein. The table has fewer than 600,000 distinct CDR3 sequences, 20% to 25% seen once. This chain connects TRBV23-1 to TRBJ2-1, with D tentatively TRBD1 (7 bases). Being an ORF, TRBV23-1 has a function that is uncertain. The clonotype comes from an adult woman who had mild COVID-19 (a few samples of this study predate the infection). Cell type and time point are not known. The sample comprised PBMCs or a T cell subset sorted from them (not recorded which). The CDR3 DNA reads TGCGCCAGCAGGGAGGGGGCCTCCTACAATGAGCAGTTCTTC. Amino acids: CASREGASYNEQFF.